The T cell receptor beta chain under discussion was sequenced for a study of shared clonotypes between healthy human individuals. Notes on the study in general: A generally larger estimated richness was seen in naive subsets than in memory subsets.

The V gene's germline CDR1 is MDHEN and CDR2 SYDVKM. The CDR3 totals 13 residues. Deletions cut 1 base from V and 2 bases from J, with 5 bases between. Clones were sequenced by immunoSEQ multiplex PCR, and TCRdb holds only the in-frame ones, with some missing. The repertoire consists of 2.3 million or so clones, with 93% occurring once and the leading ten covering about 0.37%. On this clone: Antigen unknown.

Input material: naive CD4+ T cells from PBMCs. Documented subset: CD45RA+ positively selected. The source of this sequence is a man younger than 30 in good health. Some clones in this sample may be carry-over from other donors' samples. This chain connects TRBV28 to TRBJ1-2; D ambiguous. CDR3 nucleotide sequence: TGTGCCAGCAGTTTATCGCAAAACTATGGCTACACCTTC. Protein: CASSLSQNYGYTF.